Listed below are T cell receptor beta chains from one sample, sequenced in a study of blood T cell repertoires in COVID-19. Using immunoSEQ multiplex PCR, the repertoire was profiled, and TCRdb retains in-frame clones only, with some absent. There are around 430,000 clones in the sample; 80% to 90% occur only once, and roughly 9.4% lies in the top ten. The material sequenced was PBMCs or T cells enriched from blood (not recorded which). These receptors originate from a woman in her forties or fifties who had recovered from COVID-19. The CDR3 runs from the conserved cysteine through the conserved F or W. D genes are given only for firm matches. Size is stated for part of the rows, as once, few or many counts, or as a class when the clone is expanded.

J | size | D | V | DNA | CDR3
TRBJ1-3 | . | . | TRBV10-3 | TGTGCCATCAGACCCGACTCGAAGGCCGGAAACACCATATATTTT | CAIRPDSKAGNTIYF
TRBJ1-5 | . | TRBD1 | TRBV18 | TGTGCCAGCTCACCACGACAGGGCGGTGGCAATCAGCCCCAGCATTTT | CASSPRQGGGNQPQHF
TRBJ2-7 | . | . | TRBV5-1 | TGCGCCAGCAGCCCCCTCGGGTACGAGCAGTACTTC | CASSPLGYEQYF
TRBJ1-5 | . | . | TRBV30 | TGTGCCTGGAGTGTAGGGACATTAAATCAGCCCCAGCATTTT | CAWSVGTLNQPQHF
TRBJ2-7 | . | TRBD1 | TRBV6-2/TRBV6-3 | TGTGCCAGCAGTTACGGACAGGCGTTCTCCTACGAGCAGTACTTC | CASSYGQAFSYEQYF
TRBJ1-3 | . | . | TRBV19 | TGTGCCAGTAGCGAGACAAGCTCTGGAAACACCATATATTTT | CASSETSSGNTIYF
TRBJ2-7 | . | TRBD1 | TRBV7-6 | TGTGCCAGCAGCCCGACAGGGGCCGAGCTTTACGAGCAGTACTTC | CASSPTGAELYEQYF
TRBJ1-1 | . | . | TRBV7-8 | TGTGCCAGCAGCTTAGGAGGAAAGGCTGAAGCTTTCTTT | CASSLGGKAEAFF
TRBJ2-1 | . | . | TRBV15 | TGTGCCACCAGCGCCGGGGATCCGCCCTACAATGAGCAGTTCTTC | CATSAGDPPYNEQFF
TRBJ1-1 | . | TRBD1 | TRBV15 | TGTGCCACCAGCAGAGGGACAGGGATGAACACTGAAGCTTTCTTT | CATSRGTGMNTEAFF
TRBJ2-5 | . | . | TRBV3-1/TRBV3-2 | TGTGCCAGCAGCCAAGTGCGACTTCGGGAAGAGACCCAGTACTTC | CASSQVRLREETQYF
TRBJ1-2 | . | TRBD1 | TRBV27 | TGTGCCAGCAGTCCCGACAGGGGGCTTTATGGCTACACCTTC | CASSPDRGLYGYTF
TRBJ1-4 | . | TRBD1 | TRBV3-1/TRBV3-2 | TGTGCCAGCAGCCACGGGACAGGGCTTCCTAATGAAAAACTGTTTTTT | CASSHGTGLPNEKLFF
TRBJ1-5 | once | . | TRBV29-1 | TGCAGCGTTGAAGTTTCGGCGGGGTCTGGTCAGCCCCAGCATTTT | CSVEVSAGSGQPQHF
TRBJ2-5 | . | TRBD2 | TRBV3-1/TRBV3-2 | TGTGCCAGCAGTAAACGGACTAGCGGGGGGGAGACCCAGTACTTC | CASSKRTSGGETQYF
TRBJ2-2 | . | . | TRBV5-1 | TGCGCCAGCAGCTTGTCAGGGAAGAACACCGGGGAGCTGTTTTTT | CASSLSGKNTGELFF
TRBJ2-7 | . | TRBD2 | TRBV29-1 | TGCAGCGTTACCCTAGCAGCTGGGCTAGCGGTCTACGAGCAGTACTTC | CSVTLAAGLAVYEQYF